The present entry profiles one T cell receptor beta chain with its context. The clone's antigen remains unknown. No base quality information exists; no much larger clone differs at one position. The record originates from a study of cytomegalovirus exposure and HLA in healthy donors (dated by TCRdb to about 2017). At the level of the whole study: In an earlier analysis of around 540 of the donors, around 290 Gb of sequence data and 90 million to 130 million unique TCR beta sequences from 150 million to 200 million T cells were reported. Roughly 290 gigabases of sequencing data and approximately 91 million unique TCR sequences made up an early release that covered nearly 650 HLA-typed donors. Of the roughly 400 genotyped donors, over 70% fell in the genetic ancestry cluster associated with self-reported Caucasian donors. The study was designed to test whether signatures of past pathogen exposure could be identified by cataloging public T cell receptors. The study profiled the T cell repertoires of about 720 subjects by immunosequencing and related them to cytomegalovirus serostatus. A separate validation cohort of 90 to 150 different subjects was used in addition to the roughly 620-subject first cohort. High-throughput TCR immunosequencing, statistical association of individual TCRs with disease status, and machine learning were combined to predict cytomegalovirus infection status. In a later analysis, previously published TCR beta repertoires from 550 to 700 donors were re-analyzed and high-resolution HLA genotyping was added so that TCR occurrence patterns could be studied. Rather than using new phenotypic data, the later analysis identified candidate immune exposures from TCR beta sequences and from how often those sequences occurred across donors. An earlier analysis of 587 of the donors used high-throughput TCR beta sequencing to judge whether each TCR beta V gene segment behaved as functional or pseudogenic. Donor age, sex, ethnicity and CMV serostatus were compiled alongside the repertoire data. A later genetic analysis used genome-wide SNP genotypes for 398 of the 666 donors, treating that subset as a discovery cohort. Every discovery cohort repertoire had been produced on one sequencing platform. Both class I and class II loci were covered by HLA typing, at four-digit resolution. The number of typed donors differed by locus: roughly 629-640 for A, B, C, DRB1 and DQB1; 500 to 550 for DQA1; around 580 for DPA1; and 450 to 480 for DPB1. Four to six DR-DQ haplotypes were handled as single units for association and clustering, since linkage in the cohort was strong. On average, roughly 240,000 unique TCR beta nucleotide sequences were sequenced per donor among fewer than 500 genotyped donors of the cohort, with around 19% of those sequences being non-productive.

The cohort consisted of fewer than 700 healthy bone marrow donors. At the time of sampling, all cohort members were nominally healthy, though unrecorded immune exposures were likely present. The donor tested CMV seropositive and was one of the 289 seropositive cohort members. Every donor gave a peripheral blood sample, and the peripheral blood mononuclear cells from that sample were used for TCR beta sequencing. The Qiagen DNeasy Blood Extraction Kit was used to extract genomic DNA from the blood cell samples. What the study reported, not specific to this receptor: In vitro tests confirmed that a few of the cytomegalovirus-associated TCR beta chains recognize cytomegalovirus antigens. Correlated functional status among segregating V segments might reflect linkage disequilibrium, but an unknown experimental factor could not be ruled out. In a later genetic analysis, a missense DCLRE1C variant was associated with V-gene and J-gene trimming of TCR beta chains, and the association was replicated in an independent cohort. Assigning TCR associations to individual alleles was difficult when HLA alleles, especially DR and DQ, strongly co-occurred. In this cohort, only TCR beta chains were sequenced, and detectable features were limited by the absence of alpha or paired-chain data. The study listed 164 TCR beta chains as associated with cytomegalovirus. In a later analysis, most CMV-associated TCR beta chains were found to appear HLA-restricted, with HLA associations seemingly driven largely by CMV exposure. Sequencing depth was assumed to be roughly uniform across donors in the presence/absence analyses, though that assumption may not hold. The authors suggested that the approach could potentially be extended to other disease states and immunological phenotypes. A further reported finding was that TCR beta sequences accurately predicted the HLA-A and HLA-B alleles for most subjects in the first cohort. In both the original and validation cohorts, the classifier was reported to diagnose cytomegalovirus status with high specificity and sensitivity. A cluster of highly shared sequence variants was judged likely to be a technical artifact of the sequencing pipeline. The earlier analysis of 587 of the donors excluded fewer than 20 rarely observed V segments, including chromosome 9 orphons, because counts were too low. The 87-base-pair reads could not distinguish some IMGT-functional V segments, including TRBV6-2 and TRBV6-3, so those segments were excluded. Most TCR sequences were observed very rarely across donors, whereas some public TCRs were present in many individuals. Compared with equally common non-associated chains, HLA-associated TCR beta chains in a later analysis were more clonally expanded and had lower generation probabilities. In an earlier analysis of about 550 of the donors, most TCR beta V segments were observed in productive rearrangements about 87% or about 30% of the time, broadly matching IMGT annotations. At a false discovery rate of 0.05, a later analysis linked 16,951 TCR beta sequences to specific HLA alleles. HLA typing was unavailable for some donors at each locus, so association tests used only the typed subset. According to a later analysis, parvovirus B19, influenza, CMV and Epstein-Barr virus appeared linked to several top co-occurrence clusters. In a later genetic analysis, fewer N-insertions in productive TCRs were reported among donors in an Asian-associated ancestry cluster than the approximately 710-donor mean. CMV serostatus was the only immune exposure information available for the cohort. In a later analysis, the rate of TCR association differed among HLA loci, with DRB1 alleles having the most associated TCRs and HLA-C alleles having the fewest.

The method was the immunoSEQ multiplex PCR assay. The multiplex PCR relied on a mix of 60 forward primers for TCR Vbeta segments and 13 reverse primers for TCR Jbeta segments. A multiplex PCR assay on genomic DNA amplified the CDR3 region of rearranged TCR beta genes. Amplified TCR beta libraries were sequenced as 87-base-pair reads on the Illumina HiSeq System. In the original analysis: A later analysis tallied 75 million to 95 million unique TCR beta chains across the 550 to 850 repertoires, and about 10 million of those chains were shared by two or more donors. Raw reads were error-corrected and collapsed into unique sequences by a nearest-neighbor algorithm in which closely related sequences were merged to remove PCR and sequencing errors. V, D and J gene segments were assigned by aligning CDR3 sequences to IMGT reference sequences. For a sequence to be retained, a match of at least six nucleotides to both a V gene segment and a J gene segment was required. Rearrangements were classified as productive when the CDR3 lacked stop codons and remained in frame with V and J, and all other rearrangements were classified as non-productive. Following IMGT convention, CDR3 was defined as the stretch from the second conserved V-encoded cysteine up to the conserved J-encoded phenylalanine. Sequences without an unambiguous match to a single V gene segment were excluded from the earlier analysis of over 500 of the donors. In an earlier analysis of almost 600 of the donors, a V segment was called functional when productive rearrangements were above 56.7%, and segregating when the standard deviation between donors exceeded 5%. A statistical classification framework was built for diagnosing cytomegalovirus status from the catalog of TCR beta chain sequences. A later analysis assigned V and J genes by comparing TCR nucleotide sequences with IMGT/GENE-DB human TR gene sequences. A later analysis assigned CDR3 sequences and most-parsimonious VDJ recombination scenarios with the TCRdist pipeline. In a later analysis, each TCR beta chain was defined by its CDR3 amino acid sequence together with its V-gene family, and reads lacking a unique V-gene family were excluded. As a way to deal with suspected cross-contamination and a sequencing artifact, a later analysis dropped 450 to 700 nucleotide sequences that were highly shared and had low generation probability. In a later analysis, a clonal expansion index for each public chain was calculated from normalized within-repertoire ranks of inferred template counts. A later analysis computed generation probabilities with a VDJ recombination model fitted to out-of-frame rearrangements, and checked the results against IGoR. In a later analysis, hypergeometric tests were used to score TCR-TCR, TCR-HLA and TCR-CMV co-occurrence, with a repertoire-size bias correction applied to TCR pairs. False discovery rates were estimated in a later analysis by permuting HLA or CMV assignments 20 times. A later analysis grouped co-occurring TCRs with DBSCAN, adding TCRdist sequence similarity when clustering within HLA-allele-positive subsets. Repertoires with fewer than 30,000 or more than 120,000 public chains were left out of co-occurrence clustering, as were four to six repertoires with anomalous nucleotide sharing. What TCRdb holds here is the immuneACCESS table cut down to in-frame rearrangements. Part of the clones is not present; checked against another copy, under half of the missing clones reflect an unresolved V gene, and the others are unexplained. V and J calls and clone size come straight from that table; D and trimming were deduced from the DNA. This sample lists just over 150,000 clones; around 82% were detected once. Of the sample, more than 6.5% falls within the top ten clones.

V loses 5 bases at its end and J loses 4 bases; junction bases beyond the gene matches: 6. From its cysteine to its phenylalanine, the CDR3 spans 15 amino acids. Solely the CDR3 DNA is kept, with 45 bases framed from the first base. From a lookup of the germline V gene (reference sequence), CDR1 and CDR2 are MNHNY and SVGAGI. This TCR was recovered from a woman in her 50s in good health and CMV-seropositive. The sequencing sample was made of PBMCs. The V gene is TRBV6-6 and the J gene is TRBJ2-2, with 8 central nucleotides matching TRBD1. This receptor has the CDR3 CASSTTGAITGELFF. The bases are TGTGCCAGCAGTACGACAGGGGCCATCACCGGGGAGCTGTTTTTT.